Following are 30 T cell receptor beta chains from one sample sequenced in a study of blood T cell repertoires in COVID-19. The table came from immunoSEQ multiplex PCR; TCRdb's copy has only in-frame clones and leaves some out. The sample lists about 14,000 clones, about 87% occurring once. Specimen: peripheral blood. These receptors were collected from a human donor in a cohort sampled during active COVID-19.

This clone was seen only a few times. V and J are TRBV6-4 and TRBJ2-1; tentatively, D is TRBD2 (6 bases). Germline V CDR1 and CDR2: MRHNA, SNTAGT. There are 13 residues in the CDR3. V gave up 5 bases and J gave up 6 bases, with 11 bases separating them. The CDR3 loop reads CASSQRASNEQFF. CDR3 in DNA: TGTGCCAGCAGTCAGCGGGCGAGCAATGAGCAGTTCTTC.

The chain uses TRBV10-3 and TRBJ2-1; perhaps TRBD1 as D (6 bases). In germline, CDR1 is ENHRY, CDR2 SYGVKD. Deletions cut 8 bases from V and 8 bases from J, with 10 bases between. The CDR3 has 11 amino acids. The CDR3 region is CAIGRGDEQFF. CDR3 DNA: TGTGCCATCGGCAGGGGCGATGAGCAGTTCTTC.

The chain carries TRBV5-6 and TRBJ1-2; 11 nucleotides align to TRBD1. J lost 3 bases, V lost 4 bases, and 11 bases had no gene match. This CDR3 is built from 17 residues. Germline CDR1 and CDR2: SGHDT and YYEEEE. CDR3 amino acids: CASSVGQGDLKDYGYTF. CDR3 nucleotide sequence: TGTGCCAGCAGCGTGGGACAGGGGGATCTCAAAGACTATGGCTACACCTTC.

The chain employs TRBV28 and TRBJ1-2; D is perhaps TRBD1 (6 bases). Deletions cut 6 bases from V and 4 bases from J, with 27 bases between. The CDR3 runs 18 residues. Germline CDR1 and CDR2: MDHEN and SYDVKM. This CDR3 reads CASSATHRDVPITYGYTF. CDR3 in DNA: TGTGCCAGCAGCGCCACACACAGGGATGTGCCTATTACCTATGGCTACACCTTC.

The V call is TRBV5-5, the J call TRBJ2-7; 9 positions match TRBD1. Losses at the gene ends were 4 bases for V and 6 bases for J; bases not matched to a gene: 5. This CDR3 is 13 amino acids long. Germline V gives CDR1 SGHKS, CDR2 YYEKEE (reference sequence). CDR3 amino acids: CASSVRTGAEQYF. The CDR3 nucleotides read TGTGCCAGCAGCGTGAGGACAGGGGCCGAGCAGTACTTC.

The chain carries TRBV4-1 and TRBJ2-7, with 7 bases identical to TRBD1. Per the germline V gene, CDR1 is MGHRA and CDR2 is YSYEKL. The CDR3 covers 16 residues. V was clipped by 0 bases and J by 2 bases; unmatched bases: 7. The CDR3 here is CASSQDTGTVTYEQYF. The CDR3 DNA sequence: TGCGCCAGCAGCCAAGATACCGGGACAGTAACCTACGAGCAGTACTTC.

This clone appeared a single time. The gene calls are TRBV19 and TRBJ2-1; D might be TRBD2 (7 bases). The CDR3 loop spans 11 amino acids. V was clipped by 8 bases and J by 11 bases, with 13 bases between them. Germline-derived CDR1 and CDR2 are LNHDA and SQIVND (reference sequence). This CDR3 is CASLGGAQQFF. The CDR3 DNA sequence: TGTGCCAGTTTAGGGGGGGCGCAGCAGTTCTTC.

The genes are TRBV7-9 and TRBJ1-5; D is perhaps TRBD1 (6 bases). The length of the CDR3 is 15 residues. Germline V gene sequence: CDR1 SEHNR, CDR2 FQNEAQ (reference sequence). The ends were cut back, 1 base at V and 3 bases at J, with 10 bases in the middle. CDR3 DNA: TGTGCCAGCAGCTTAGGGGAGGGGGACAATCAGCCCCAGCATTTT. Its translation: CASSLGEGDNQPQHF.

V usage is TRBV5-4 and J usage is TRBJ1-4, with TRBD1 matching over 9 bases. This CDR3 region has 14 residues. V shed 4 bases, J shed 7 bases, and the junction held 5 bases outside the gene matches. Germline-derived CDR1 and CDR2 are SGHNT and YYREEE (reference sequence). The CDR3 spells CASSAQGATEKLFF. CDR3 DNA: TGTGCCAGCAGCGCACAGGGGGCAACTGAAAAACTGTTTTTT.

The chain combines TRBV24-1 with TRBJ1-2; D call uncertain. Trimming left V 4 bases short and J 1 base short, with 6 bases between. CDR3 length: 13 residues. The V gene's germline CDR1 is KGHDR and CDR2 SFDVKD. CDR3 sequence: CATSEAHNYGYTF. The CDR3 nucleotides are TGTGCCACCAGTGAGGCCCATAACTATGGCTACACCTTC.

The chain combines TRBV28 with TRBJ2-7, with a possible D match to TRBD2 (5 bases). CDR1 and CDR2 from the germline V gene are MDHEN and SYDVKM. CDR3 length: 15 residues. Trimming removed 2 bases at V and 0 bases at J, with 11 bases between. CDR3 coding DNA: TGTGCCAGCAGTTTAGAGACTGGGAGCTCCTACGAGCAGTACTTC. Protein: CASSLETGSSYEQYF.

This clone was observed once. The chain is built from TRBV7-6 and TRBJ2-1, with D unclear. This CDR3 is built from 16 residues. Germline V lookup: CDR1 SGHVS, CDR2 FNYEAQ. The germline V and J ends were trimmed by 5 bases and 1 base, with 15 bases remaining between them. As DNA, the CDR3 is TGTGCCAGCAGCAGAACCGCCCCCCAGTCCTACAATGAGCAGTTCTTC. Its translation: CASSRTAPQSYNEQFF.

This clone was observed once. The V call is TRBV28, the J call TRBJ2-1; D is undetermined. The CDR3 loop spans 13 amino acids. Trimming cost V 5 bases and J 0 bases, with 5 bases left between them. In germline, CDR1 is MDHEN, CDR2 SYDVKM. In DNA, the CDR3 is TGTGCCAGCAGTACGAGCTCCTACAATGAGCAGTTCTTC. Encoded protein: CASSTSSYNEQFF.

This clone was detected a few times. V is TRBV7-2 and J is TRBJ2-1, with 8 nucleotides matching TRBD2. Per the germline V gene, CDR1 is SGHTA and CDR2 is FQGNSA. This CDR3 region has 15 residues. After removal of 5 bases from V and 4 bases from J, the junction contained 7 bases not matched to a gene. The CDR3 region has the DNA TGTGCCAGCAGCGTACTAGCGGACACTTACAATGAGCAGTTCTTC. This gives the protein CASSVLADTYNEQFF.

For the CDR3, the DNA is TGTGCCATCAGTGAGTCAGGGGGCATTACCTACGAGCAGTACTTC. Translated, it gives CAISESGGITYEQYF. V gene TRBV10-3 combines with J gene TRBJ2-7; 7 bases match TRBD1. The CDR3 extends over 15 amino acids. Trimming removed 0 bases from V and 2 bases from J; junction bases left unmatched: 4. Per germline, CDR1 ENHRY and CDR2 SYGVKD.

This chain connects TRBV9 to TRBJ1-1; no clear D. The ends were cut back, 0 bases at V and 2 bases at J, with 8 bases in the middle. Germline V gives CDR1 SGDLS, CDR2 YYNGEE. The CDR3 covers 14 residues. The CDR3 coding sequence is TGTGCCAGCAGCGTAGCGCCAGAAAACACTGAAGCTTTCTTT. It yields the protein CASSVAPENTEAFF.

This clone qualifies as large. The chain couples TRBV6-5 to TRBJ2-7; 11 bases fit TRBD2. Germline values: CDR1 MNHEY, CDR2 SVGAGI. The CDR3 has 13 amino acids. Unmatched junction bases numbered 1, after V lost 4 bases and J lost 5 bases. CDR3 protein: CASSLAGGDEQYF. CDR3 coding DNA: TGTGCCAGCAGTTTAGCGGGGGGGGACGAGCAGTACTTC.

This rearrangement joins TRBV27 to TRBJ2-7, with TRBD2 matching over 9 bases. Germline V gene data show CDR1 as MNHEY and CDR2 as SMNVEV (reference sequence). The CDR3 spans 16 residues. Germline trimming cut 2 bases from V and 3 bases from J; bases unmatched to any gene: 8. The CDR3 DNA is TGTGCCAGCAGTTTAGTAGCGGGAGAATCCCACTACGAGCAGTACTTC. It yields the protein CASSLVAGESHYEQYF.

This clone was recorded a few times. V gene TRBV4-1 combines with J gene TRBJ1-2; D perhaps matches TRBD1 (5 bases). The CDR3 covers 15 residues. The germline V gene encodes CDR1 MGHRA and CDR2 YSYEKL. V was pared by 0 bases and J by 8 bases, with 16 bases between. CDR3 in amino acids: CASSQEAGSAGGYTF. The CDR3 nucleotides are TGCGCCAGCAGCCAAGAGGCAGGGTCCGCGGGAGGCTACACCTTC.

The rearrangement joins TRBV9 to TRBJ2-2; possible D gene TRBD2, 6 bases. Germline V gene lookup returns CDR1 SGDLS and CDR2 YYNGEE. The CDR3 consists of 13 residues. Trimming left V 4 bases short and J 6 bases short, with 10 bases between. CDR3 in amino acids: CASSSGVAGELFF. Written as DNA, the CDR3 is TGTGCCAGCAGCTCGGGAGTCGCCGGGGAGCTGTTTTTT. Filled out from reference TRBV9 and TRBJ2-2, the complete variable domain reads DSGVTQTPKHLITATGQRVTLRCSPRSGDLSVYWYQQSLDQGLQFLIQYYNGEERAKGNILERFSAQQFPDLHSELNLSSLELGDSALYFCASSSGVAGELFFGEGSRLTVL.

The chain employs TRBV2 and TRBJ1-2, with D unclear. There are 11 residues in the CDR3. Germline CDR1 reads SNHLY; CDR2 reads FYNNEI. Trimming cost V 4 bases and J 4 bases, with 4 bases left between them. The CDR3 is CASSGSYGYTF. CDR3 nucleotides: TGTGCCAGCAGTGGCAGCTATGGCTACACCTTC.

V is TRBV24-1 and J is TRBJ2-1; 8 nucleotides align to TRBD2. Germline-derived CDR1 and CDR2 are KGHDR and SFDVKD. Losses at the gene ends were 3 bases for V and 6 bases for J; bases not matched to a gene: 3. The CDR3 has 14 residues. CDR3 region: CATSDPSGSNEQFF. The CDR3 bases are TGTGCCACCAGTGATCCCAGCGGGAGCAATGAGCAGTTCTTC.

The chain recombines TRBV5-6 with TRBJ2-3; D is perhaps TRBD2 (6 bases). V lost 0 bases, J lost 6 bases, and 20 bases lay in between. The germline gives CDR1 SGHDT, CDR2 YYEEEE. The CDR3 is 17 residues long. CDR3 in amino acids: CASSLAGTGEAWDTQYF. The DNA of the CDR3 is TGTGCCAGCAGCTTGGCCGGGACTGGCGAGGCCTGGGATACGCAGTATTTT.

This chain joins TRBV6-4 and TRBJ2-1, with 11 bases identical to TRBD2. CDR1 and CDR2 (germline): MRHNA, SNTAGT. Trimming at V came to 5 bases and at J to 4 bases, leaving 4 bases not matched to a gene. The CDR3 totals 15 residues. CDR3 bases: TGTGCCAGCAGTCTACTAGCGGGAGAATACAATGAGCAGTTCTTC. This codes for CASSLLAGEYNEQFF.

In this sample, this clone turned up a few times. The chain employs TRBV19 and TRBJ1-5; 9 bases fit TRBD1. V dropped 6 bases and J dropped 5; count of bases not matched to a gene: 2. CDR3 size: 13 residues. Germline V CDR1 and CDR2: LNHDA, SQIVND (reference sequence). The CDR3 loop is CASSTGGDQPQHF. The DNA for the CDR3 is TGTGCCAGTAGCACAGGGGGCGATCAGCCCCAGCATTTT.

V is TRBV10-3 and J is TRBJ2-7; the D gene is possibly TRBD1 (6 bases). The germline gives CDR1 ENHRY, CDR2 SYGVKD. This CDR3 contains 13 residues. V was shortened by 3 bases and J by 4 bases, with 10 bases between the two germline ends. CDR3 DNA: TGTGCCATCAGTGACGGACAGTTTTACGAGCAGTACTTC. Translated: CAISDGQFYEQYF.

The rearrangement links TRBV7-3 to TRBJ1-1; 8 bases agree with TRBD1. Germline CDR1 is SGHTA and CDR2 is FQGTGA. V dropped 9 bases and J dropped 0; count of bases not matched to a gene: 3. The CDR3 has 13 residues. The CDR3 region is CASSRGLNTEAFF. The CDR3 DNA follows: TGTGCCAGTTCCAGGGGGCTGAACACTGAAGCTTTCTTT.

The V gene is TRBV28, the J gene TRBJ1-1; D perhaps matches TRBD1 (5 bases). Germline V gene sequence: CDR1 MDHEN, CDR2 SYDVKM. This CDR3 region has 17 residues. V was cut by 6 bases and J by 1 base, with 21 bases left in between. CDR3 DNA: TGTGCCAGCAGCCCCTTTAAGGGGTCGACACAGAACACTGAAGCTTTCTTT. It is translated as CASSPFKGSTQNTEAFF.

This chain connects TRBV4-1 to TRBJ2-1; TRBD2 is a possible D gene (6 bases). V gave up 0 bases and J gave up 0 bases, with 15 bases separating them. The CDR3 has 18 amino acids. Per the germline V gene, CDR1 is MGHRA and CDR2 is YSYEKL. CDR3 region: CASSQDFSSVSSYNEQFF. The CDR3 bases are TGCGCCAGCAGCCAAGACTTCTCTAGCGTAAGCTCCTACAATGAGCAGTTCTTC.

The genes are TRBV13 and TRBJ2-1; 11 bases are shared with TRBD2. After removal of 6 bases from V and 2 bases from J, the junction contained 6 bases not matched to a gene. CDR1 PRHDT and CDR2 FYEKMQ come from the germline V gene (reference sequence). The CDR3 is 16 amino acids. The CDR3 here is CASSHPGLAAYNEQFF. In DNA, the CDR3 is TGTGCCAGCAGTCACCCGGGACTAGCGGCCTACAATGAGCAGTTCTTC.